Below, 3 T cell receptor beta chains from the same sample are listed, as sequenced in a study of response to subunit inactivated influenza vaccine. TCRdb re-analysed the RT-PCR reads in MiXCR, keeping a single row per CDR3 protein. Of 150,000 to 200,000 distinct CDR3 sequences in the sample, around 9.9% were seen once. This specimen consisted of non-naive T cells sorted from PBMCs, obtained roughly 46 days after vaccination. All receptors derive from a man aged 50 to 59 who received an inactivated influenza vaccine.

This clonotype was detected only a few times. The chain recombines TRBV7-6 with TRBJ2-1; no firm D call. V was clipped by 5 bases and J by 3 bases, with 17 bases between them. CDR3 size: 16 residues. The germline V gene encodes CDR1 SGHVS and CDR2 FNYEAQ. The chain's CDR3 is CASSPLGQPLYNEQFF. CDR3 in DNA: TGTGCCAGCAGCCCCCTAGGCCAGCCCCTCTACAATGAGCAGTTCTTC.

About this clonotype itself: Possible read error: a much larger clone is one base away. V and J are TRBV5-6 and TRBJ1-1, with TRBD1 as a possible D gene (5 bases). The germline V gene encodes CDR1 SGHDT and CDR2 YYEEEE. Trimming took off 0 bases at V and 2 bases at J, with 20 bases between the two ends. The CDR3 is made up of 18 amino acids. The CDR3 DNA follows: TGTGCCAGCAGCTTGGAAAGGGATCGGGGACTCAGAAACACTGAAGCTTTCTTT. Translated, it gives CASSLERDRGLRNTEAFF.

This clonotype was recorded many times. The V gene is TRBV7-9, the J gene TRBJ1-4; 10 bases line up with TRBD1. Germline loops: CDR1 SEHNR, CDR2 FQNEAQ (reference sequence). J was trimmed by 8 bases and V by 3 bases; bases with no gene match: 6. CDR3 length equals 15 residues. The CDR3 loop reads CASSLPGQGSEKLFF. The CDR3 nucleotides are TGTGCCAGCAGCTTGCCGGGACAGGGGAGCGAAAAACTGTTTTTT.